This T cell receptor beta chain was sequenced in a study of human T cells and chemical hapten exposure. The study, taken as a whole, reports: TCRs whose frequency exceeded 1 in 1000 remained the same following DPC sensitization.

The CDR3 runs to 13 residues. V lost 2 bases and J 5 bases, leaving 9 bases between the germline ends. CDR1 MNHEY and CDR2 SVGEGT come from the germline V gene. It was the library that attached unique molecular identifiers to individual cDNA molecules. Source study methods: Per-sample TCR counts ranged from about 23,224 to 750,000, median roughly 96,000. Using its own MiXCR run on the RACE reads, TCRdb lists one record per CDR3 protein. The V and J calls were determined by TCRdb, not by the authors. The sample lists 84,000 or so distinct CDR3 sequences, roughly 10% occurring once. The time point denotes: patch test 2, 6 weeks after DPC sensitization. The sample's treatment: therapeutic diphenylcyclopropenone sensitization with weekly scalp DPC. Alopecia patients, 18 to 70 years old and DPC-suitable, served as donors. Ten or more counts support this clonotype. Its target is not known.

V is TRBV6-2 or TRBV6-3 and J is TRBJ1-1; possibly TRBD1 for D (5 bases). This receptor was identified in a young woman with alopecia areata. Some clones in this sample may be carry-over from other donors' samples. The material was whole blood, obtained in connection with sensitization to the hapten diphenylcyclopropenone (DPC). CDR3 in amino acids: CASSYGGYTEAFF. Here the CDR3 DNA reads TGTGCCAGCAGTTACGGGGGATATACTGAAGCTTTCTTT.